This is a list of T cell receptor beta chains from one sample in a study of T-cell reconstitution after alpha-beta-depleted transplantation in children. TCRdb re-called the PCR reads with MiXCR, one entry per CDR3 protein. Of 780,000 or so distinct CDR3 sequences in the sample, roughly 16% were seen once. The material sequenced was PBMCs, mostly from graft donor cells, taken 360 days after TCRalphabeta/CD19-depleted stem cell transplant. Receptors originate from a male patient between 10 and 17 years old who had a stem cell transplant for acute lymphoblastic leukemia, so the T cells may come from the graft donor. Each CDR3 is given with its conserved first and last residue.

J gene	V gene	CDR3 protein
TRBJ2-1	TRBV7-8	CASSLGEGPLRRRENEQFF
TRBJ1-1	TRBV28	CASMGSYTEAFF
TRBJ2-7	TRBV5-1	CASSGTNYYEQYF
TRBJ2-1	TRBV18	CASSRESSYNEQFF
TRBJ2-7	TRBV20-1	CSASLPGLAGYEQYF
TRBJ2-7	TRBV9	CASSSSGTEQYF
TRBJ2-2	TRBV12-3/TRBV12-4	CASSLGVLAGNTGELFF
TRBJ2-7	TRBV29-1	CSVAPTRNEQYF
TRBJ2-1	TRBV28	CASSEIRSWTSSYNEQFF
TRBJ2-2	TRBV28	CASSSSTSGVTNTGELFF
TRBJ2-3	TRBV3-1	CASSQRWSSGRSDTQYF
TRBJ2-3	TRBV19	CASSIIQRSTDTQYF
TRBJ2-1	TRBV18	CASSATTSLTANEQFF
TRBJ2-1	TRBV4-1	CASSQDAGPPYNEQFF
TRBJ1-6	TRBV4-1	CASSQVGVASPLHF
TRBJ2-1	TRBV11-2	CASSFFPLRTSYNEQFF
TRBJ1-5	TRBV10-3	CATARGTDNQPQHF
TRBJ2-1	TRBV15	CAILTGTSGRASEQFF
TRBJ2-2	TRBV29-1	CSAVVPGELFF
TRBJ2-3	TRBV24-1	CATSDLGRATDTQYF
TRBJ2-7	TRBV5-1	CASSLIPGAREKGQYF
TRBJ1-1	TRBV20-1	CSASSGHLNTEAFF
TRBJ2-1	TRBV4-1	CASSQLRLSYNEQFF
TRBJ1-6	TRBV5-4	CASSWGTGKTSPLHF
TRBJ2-7	TRBV9	CASSVQGFAEQYF
TRBJ2-3	TRBV7-9	CASRPKLTDTQYF
TRBJ2-1	TRBV20-1	CSAKSDLGGDGYNEQFF
TRBJ2-1	TRBV7-2	CASSTTSGVYNEQFF
TRBJ2-7	TRBV27	CASLARDRVWGEQYF
TRBJ2-1	TRBV25-1	CASSECARGLYNEQFF
TRBJ2-1	TRBV19	CASSRGMDNEQFF
TRBJ2-7	TRBV3-1	CASSQDPRQGAREQYF
TRBJ2-7	TRBV18	CASSPQYGAYEQYF
TRBJ2-5	TRBV5-1	CASSLVTRRYQETQYF
TRBJ2-7	TRBV5-1	CASSPQAYSYEQYF
TRBJ2-7	TRBV14	CASSQGWQSVEQYF
TRBJ2-2	TRBV4-2	CASSQVEDYPGELFF
TRBJ2-1	TRBV10-1	CASSADYNEQFF
TRBJ2-7	TRBV20-1	CSARDLIPHYEQYF
TRBJ2-2	TRBV5-1	CASSRLAEDTGELFF
TRBJ2-1	TRBV5-1	CASSLEAGPRLTEQFF
TRBJ1-5	TRBV12-3/TRBV12-4	CASSITAHYSNQPQHF
TRBJ2-7	TRBV7-2	CASSRTDPHEQYF
TRBJ2-1	TRBV12-5	CASGSGTSGRHEQFF
TRBJ2-1	TRBV12-3/TRBV12-4	CASSPAGPVNNEQFF
TRBJ2-7	TRBV6-5	CASSSFRGPHLSYEQYF
TRBJ2-3	TRBV12-3/TRBV12-4	CASILSGTRVYF
TRBJ2-3	TRBV20-1	CSASPLLLATTDTQYF